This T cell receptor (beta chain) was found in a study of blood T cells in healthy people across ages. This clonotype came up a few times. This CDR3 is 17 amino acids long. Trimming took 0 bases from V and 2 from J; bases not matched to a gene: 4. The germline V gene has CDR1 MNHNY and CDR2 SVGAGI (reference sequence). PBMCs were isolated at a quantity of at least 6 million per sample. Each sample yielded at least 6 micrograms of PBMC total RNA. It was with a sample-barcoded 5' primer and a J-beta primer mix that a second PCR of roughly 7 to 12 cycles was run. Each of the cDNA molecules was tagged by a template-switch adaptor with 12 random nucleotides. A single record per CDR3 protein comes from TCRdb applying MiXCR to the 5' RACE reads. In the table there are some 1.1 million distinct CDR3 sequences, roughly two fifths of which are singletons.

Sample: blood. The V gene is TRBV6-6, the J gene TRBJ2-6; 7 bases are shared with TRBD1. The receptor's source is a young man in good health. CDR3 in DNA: TGTGCCAGCAGTTACTCGAGGGGGCTGCCTGGGGCCAACGTCCTGACTTTC. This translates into CASSYSRGLPGANVLTF.